This T cell receptor beta chain derives from a study of T-cell reconstitution after alpha-beta-depleted transplantation in children. Findings of the study overall: Expanded clones from the graft, numbering several hundred, reportedly supplied alpha-beta T cells about two months after transplant. Recipient T cells and thymic progenitors that survived were the source of the high TCRbeta diversity seen at day 60 in some patients. Diversity and T-cell counts at one year after transplant derived mostly from new T cells.

Germline values: CDR1 LGHNA, CDR2 YSLEER. Unmatched junction bases numbered 5, after V lost 0 bases and J lost 5 bases. This CDR3 region has 15 residues. Unique molecular identifiers were incorporated during preparation of the TCRbeta library. Each CDR3 protein is one row after TCRdb ran MiXCR on the PCR reads. The sample lists roughly 70,000 distinct CDR3 sequences, roughly 4.9% occurring once. Ten or more counts support this clonotype. Antigen: not known. The material sequenced was PBMCs, mostly from graft donor cells, taken 180 days after TCRalphabeta/CD19-depleted stem cell transplant. The receptor's source is a boy under two years old who had a stem cell transplant for acute myeloid leukemia, so the T cells may come from the graft donor. The chain has TRBV4-3 and TRBJ1-1; 8 positions agree with TRBD1. CDR3 sequence reads: CASSQDARQGTEAFF. DNA of the CDR3: TGCGCCAGCAGCCAAGACGCCAGACAGGGGACTGAAGCTTTCTTT.